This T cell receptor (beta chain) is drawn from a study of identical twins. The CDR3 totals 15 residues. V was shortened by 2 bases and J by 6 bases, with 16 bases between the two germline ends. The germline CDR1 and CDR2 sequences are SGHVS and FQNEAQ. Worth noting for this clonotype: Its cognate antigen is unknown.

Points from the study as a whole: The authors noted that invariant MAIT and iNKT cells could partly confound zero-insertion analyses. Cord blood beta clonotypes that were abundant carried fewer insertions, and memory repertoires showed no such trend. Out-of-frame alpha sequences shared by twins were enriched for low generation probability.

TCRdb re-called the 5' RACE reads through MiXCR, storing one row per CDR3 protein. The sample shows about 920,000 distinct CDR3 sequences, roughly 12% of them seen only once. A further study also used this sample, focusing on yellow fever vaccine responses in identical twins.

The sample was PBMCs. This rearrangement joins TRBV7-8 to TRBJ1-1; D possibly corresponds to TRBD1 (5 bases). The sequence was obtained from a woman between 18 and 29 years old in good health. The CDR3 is CASSLLSGRDPEAFF. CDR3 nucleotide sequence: TGTGCCAGCAGCTTATTGTCAGGCAGGGACCCTGAAGCTTTCTTT.